These 14 T cell receptor beta chains share one sample of origin, sequenced in a study of early T cells in non-severe SARS-CoV-2 infection (dated by TCRdb to the early 2020s). Library prep was done by 5' RACE. Sequenced on a NextSeq 500. In TCRdb, the public reads were trimmed at Q25 with fastp and aligned with MiXCR, with productive beta chains retained. Here each entry gathers all rows of one CDR3 protein and keeps the most common genes and DNA. This sample gives about 35,000 distinct CDR3 sequences in total; around 7% of them show up just once. The ten largest make up just over 4% of the sample. Sequenced: whole blood. The receptors shown here come from an adult who was a healthcare worker with PCR-confirmed SARS-CoV-2 infection or an uninfected control (not recorded which).

This clonotype has a handful of counts. This sequence joins TRBV11-2 and TRBJ2-5; D possibly matches TRBD1 or TRBD2 (6 bases each). Germline V gene sequence: CDR1 SGHAT, CDR2 FQNNGV. V was pared by 2 bases and J by 4 bases, with 17 bases between. The CDR3 is 16 amino acids. Here the CDR3 DNA reads TGTGCCAGCAGCTTAAAGGTTCGGGGGCGCGGAGAGACCCAGTACTTC. It specifies CASSLKVRGRGETQYF.

The chain is built from TRBV7-2 and TRBJ2-3; 9 bases match TRBD2. CDR3 size: 15 residues. The germline V gene has CDR1 SGHTA and CDR2 FQGNSA. The trim removed 2 bases at V and 3 bases at J, leaving 3 bases unmatched. For the CDR3, the DNA is TGTGCCAGCAGCTTAAGTAGCGGGAGTACAGATACGCAGTATTTT. This translates into CASSLSSGSTDTQYF.

V and J are TRBV29-1 and TRBJ2-7; D is perhaps TRBD2 (5 bases). The germline V and J ends were trimmed by 4 bases and 0 bases, with 19 bases remaining between them. From germline, CDR1 is SQVTM and CDR2 ANQGSEA. CDR3 length equals 16 residues. The CDR3 bases are TGCAGCGTTGGGGGATCCGAGGGCAGGAGCTCCTACGAGCAGTACTTC. It encodes CSVGGSEGRSSYEQYF.

The chain links TRBV7-9 to TRBJ2-5; 11 bases are a match to TRBD1. The V and J ends lost 5 bases and 5 bases, in that order; junction bases with no gene match: 7. The germline V gene has CDR1 SEHNR and CDR2 FQNEAQ (reference sequence). This CDR3 is built from 15 residues. The CDR3 nucleotides are TGTGCCAGCAGCCCAGGACAGGGGGCATGGGAGACCCAGTACTTC. Its protein is CASSPGQGAWETQYF.

This clonotype was seen ten or more times. CDR3 DNA sequence: TGTGCCAGCAGCTTTCCGGGACAGCGCACAGATACGCAGTATTTT. Its protein is CASSFPGQRTDTQYF. The rearrangement joins TRBV5-6 to TRBJ2-3; TRBD1 aligns across 7 bases. The germline CDR1 and CDR2 sequences are SGHDT and YYEEEE. The V and J ends lost 2 bases and 1 base, in that order; junction bases with no gene match: 4. The CDR3 loop spans 15 amino acids.

The J gene is TRBJ2-3, the V gene TRBV30; D remains unclear. From germline, CDR1 is GTSNPN and CDR2 SVGIG (reference sequence). The CDR3 totals 11 residues. Trimming stripped 4 bases from V and 4 bases from J, with 6 bases between. This CDR3 reads CAWNQADTQYF. The CDR3 DNA reads as TGTGCCTGGAATCAGGCAGATACGCAGTATTTT.

This clonotype was counted a few times. The chain is built from TRBV3-1 and TRBJ1-1; D gene ambiguous. The CDR3 contains 14 residues. CDR1 is LGHDT and CDR2 is YNNKEL in the germline V gene (reference sequence). V was shortened by 1 base and J by 0 bases, with 6 bases between the two germline ends. CDR3 amino acids: CASSQVPVNTEAFF. Here the CDR3 DNA reads TGTGCCAGCAGCCAAGTCCCAGTGAACACTGAAGCTTTCTTT.

In this sample, this clonotype turned up many times. The V gene is TRBV2, the J gene TRBJ2-3; D may be TRBD1 or TRBD2 (5 bases each). Per the germline V gene, CDR1 is SNHLY and CDR2 is FYNNEI. Trimming took off 4 bases at V and 2 bases at J, with 10 bases between the two ends. This CDR3 spans 14 amino acids. As DNA, the CDR3 is TGTGCCAGCAGTGGAGGGACCGACACAGATACGCAGTATTTT. Translated: CASSGGTDTDTQYF.

This clonotype was seen repeatedly, ten times or more. V is TRBV11-2 and J is TRBJ2-1; either TRBD1 or TRBD2 may supply D (5 bases each). Trimming removed 4 bases from V and 2 bases from J, with 12 bases in between. This CDR3 has 15 amino acids. Germline CDR1 SGHAT, CDR2 FQNNGV. CDR3 region: CASSSGHSTYNEQFF. CDR3 nucleotides: TGTGCCAGCAGCTCGGGGCATTCCACCTACAATGAGCAGTTCTTC.

This clonotype was detected ten times or more. V and J are TRBV18 and TRBJ2-2, with unresolved D. The CDR3 runs 14 residues. Germline V gene sequence: CDR1 KGHSH, CDR2 LQKENI. The V and J ends lost 0 bases and 6 bases respectively, with 8 bases between them. In nucleotides, the CDR3 is TGTGCCAGCTCACCACCCAGGTGGTCCGGGGAGCTGTTTTTT. Encoded protein: CASSPPRWSGELFF.

This clonotype was detected many times. This sequence joins TRBV18 and TRBJ1-2; 7 bases are shared with TRBD1. The CDR3 length is 14 residues. CDR1 and CDR2 (germline): KGHSH, LQKENI. After removal of 3 bases from V and 0 bases from J, the junction contained 1 base not matched to a gene. The CDR3 DNA is TGTGCCAGCTCACCCGGGACAGCTAACTATGGCTACACCTTC. As protein: CASSPGTANYGYTF.

This clonotype was observed a handful of times. The CDR3 bases are TGTGCCAGCAGTGAAGTCGGTAGCGGCCTGGGTAATGAGCAGTTCTTC. It codes for CASSEVGSGLGNEQFF. V usage is TRBV2 and J usage is TRBJ2-1; tentative D call: TRBD2 (6 bases). From germline, CDR1 is SNHLY and CDR2 FYNNEI. This CDR3 is built from 16 residues. Trimming pared 1 base from V and 7 bases from J, leaving 17 bases between.

This clonotype was detected many times. V is TRBV15 and J is TRBJ2-6; D uncertain. With 0 bases removed from V and 4 bases from J, the gap between germline ends came to 10 bases. The germline V gene has CDR1 LNHNV and CDR2 YYDKDF (reference sequence). The CDR3 length is 16 residues. The CDR3 region has the DNA TGTGCCACCAGCAGAGATCGGGTTTCGGGGGCCAACGTCCTGACTTTC. It encodes CATSRDRVSGANVLTF.

This sequence joins TRBV5-6 and TRBJ1-1; D perhaps matches TRBD1 (5 bases). The CDR3 extends over 14 amino acids. The germline V gene encodes CDR1 SGHDT and CDR2 YYEEEE. Trimming shortened V by 4 bases and J by 3 bases, and 13 bases separated the two germline ends. The CDR3 here is CASSPGSGYTEAFF. The CDR3 region has the DNA TGTGCCAGCAGCCCAGGGTCAGGGTACACTGAAGCTTTCTTT.